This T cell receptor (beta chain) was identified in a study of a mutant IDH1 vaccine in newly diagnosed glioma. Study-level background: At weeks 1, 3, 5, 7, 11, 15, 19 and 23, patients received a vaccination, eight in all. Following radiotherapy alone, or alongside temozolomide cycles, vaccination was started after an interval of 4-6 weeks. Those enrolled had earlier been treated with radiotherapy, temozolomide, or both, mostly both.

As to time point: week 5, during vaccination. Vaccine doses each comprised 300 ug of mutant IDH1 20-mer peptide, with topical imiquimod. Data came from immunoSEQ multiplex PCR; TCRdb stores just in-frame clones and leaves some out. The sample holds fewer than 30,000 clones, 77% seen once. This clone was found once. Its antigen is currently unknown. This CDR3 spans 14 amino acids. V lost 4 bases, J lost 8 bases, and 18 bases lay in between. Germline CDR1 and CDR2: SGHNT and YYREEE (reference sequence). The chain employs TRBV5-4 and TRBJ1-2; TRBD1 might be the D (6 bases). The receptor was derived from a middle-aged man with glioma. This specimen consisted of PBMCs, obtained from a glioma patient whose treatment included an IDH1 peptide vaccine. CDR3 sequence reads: CASSIPTGQGGYTF. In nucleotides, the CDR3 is TGTGCCAGCAGCATACCGACAGGCCAGGGAGGCTACACCTTC.